Shown below are 10 T cell receptor beta chains from a single sample sequenced in a study of CD8+ T cells in alopecia areata. Once RNA had been extracted, it was reverse transcribed into cDNA to act as the sequencing template. Repertoires were generated with immunoSEQ multiplex PCR, while TCRdb's copy carries only in-frame clones and drops some. The profile shows approximately 210,000 clones, approximately 45% of them singletons. Indicated treatment: oral pan-JAK inhibitor, 5-10 mg twice daily. The sequenced sample was CD4+ T cells sorted from blood, obtained at approximately week 36, from a patient treated with tofacitinib. All receptors derive from a human donor with alopecia areata.

The rearrangement uses TRBV5-1 and TRBJ2-2, with no clear D. CDR1 and CDR2 from the germline V gene are SGHRS and YFSETQ. V shed 4 bases and J shed 6 bases, with 10 bases lying between them. The CDR3 loop spans 13 amino acids. The chain's CDR3 is CASSPAGSGELFF. Here the CDR3 DNA reads TGCGCCAGCAGCCCGGCTGGGTCCGGGGAGCTGTTTTTT. The full variable domain, in which reference TRBV5-1 and TRBJ2-2 provide the parts outside the CDR3, is KAGVTQTPRYLIKTRGQQVTLSCSPISGHRSVSWYQQTPGQGLQFLFEYFSETQRNKGNFPGRFSGRQFSNSRSEMNVSTLELGDSALYLCASSPAGSGELFFGEGSRLTVL.

The chain joins TRBV29-1 to TRBJ1-5; D gene uncertain. CDR1 is SQVTM, CDR2 ANQGSEA, per germline. V dropped 4 bases and J dropped 3 bases, with 7 bases sitting between them. This CDR3 region has 12 residues. The CDR3 reads CSVGVDNQPQHF. The CDR3 nucleotides read TGCAGCGTTGGGGTGGACAATCAGCCCCAGCATTTT.

The table lists this clone with a few counts. The chain joins TRBV7-9 to TRBJ1-1; D unresolved. The length of the CDR3 is 13 residues. V lost 1 base and J lost 8, with 11 bases in between. The V gene's germline CDR1 is SEHNR and CDR2 FQNEAQ (reference sequence). CDR3 DNA: TGTGCCAGCAGCTTAGTGGGCGTCGGAGAAGCTTTCTTT. Its protein product is CASSLVGVGEAFF.

This clone was found once. The chain has TRBV5-8 and TRBJ2-5; possibly TRBD2 for D (7 bases). Germline assignment: CDR1 SGHTS and CDR2 YDEGEE. The CDR3 is 15 residues long. Trimming shortened V by 3 bases and J by 2 bases, and 14 bases separated the two germline ends. CDR3 region: CASSWGGQGQETQYF. Written as DNA, the CDR3 is TGTGCCAGCAGCTGGGGGGGACAAGGACAAGAGACCCAGTACTTC.

The V gene is TRBV4-1, the J gene TRBJ1-3; a possible D gene is TRBD1 (5 bases). The CDR3 runs to 14 residues. The V gene lost 1 base and the J gene lost 3 bases, with 7 bases spanning the gap. Germline lookup yields CDR1 MGHRA and CDR2 YSYEKL. CDR3 amino acids: CASSQVGVGNTIYF. DNA of the CDR3: TGCGCCAGCAGCCAAGTAGGGGTTGGAAACACCATATATTTT.

The sample holds many counts of this clone. Other DNA sequences in the same sample also yield this CDR3. The rearrangement joins TRBV27 to TRBJ1-2, with D uncertain. Trimming took off 2 bases at V and 1 base at J, with 11 bases between the two ends. The V gene's germline CDR1 is MNHEY and CDR2 SMNVEV (reference sequence). The CDR3 extends over 15 amino acids. The DNA of the CDR3 is TGTGCCAGCAGTTTAAGTCCAAGGAATAACTATGGCTACACCTTC. Protein: CASSLSPRNNYGYTF.

This sequence joins TRBV9 and TRBJ2-6, with D hard to call. The CDR3 contains 14 residues. CDR1 is SGDLS and CDR2 is YYNGEE in the germline V gene. V lost 0 bases and J 4 bases, leaving 5 bases between the germline ends. The CDR3, as DNA: TGTGCCAGCAGCGTAGGGATCGGGGCCAACGTCCTGACTTTC. It is translated as CASSVGIGANVLTF.

The chain recombines TRBV5-1 with TRBJ2-5, with 7 bases identical to TRBD2. The germline gives CDR1 SGHRS, CDR2 YFSETQ. The CDR3 loop spans 15 amino acids. V was pared by 4 bases and J by 5 bases, with 11 bases of the junction left unmatched. CDR3 sequence reads: CASSPEGLSLETQYF. The DNA for the CDR3 is TGCGCCAGCAGCCCCGAGGGACTATCGTTGGAGACCCAGTACTTC.

V is TRBV29-1 and J is TRBJ2-7; the D gene is possibly TRBD1 (6 bases). CDR3 length equals 13 residues. The germline gives CDR1 SQVTM, CDR2 ANQGSEA. V lost 7 bases and J 5 bases, leaving 18 bases between the germline ends. The CDR3 spells CSAAWTALNEQYF. Written as DNA, the CDR3 is TGCAGCGCCGCGTGGACAGCACTGAACGAGCAGTACTTC.

The DNA of the CDR3 is TGCAGTGCTAGAGAAGCCGGGGAGCTGTTTTTT. This gives the protein CSAREAGELFF. V gene TRBV20-1 combines with J gene TRBJ2-2; D call uncertain. This CDR3 has 11 amino acids. V lost 0 bases and J 6 bases, leaving 2 bases between the germline ends. Germline V gives CDR1 DFQATT, CDR2 SNEGSKA (reference sequence).